This entry lists 20 T cell receptor beta chains sequenced from one sample in a study of cytomegalovirus exposure and HLA in healthy donors. PCR amplification relied on 60 Vbeta primers (plus 13 Jbeta primers). Repertoires were generated with immunoSEQ multiplex PCR, while TCRdb's copy carries only in-frame clones and drops some. The sample lists approximately 140,000 clones; roughly 90% were seen once. The sequencing sample was made of PBMCs. All receptors derive from a woman aged 40 to 49 in good health and CMV-seronegative.

A note on this clone: The identical CDR3 is also encoded by other nucleotide sequences in the sample. The rearrangement uses TRBV27 and TRBJ2-7; D perhaps matches TRBD2 (6 bases). The CDR3 extends over 14 amino acids. Trimming took 3 bases from V and 4 from J, leaving 13 bases between them. Germline loops: CDR1 MNHEY, CDR2 SMNVEV (reference sequence). CDR3 DNA sequence: TGTGCCAGCAGTTTCGGGACTGGGGGATACGAGCAGTACTTC. Protein: CASSFGTGGYEQYF.

This chain uses TRBV10-3 with TRBJ2-5; D is perhaps TRBD1 (6 bases). CDR3 size: 13 residues. Germline loops: CDR1 ENHRY, CDR2 SYGVKD. V was shortened by 10 bases and J by 5 bases, with 17 bases between the two germline ends. The CDR3 loop is CASTGLVGETQYF. CDR3 coding DNA: TGTGCCAGCACAGGGCTAGTAGGGGAGACCCAGTACTTC.

The chain carries TRBV7-3 and TRBJ2-5, with 8 bases aligning to TRBD2. The germline V gene encodes CDR1 SGHTA and CDR2 FQGTGA. CDR3 length: 15 residues. The V segment lost 1 base and the J segment 2 bases; nucleotides outside the gene matches: 3. CDR3 sequence (DNA): TGTGCCAGCAGCTTAATCGGCGGGGGGCAAGAGACCCAGTACTTC. It yields the protein CASSLIGGGQETQYF.

This chain joins TRBV2 and TRBJ2-7; 10 bases fit TRBD2. Germline CDR1 SNHLY, CDR2 FYNNEI. The CDR3 is made up of 12 amino acids. The junction had 10 bases not matched to a gene; V was cut back by 7 bases and J by 13 bases. The CDR3 nucleotides are TGTGCCAGCAAGAATAGCGGGAGGCATTTATACTTC. The encoded protein is CASKNSGRHLYF. The full variable domain, in which reference TRBV2 and TRBJ2-7 provide the parts outside the CDR3, is EPEVTQTPSHQVTQMGQEVILRCVPISNHLYFYWYRQILGQKVEFLVSFYNNEISEKSEIFDDQFSVERPDGSNFTLKIRSTKLEDSAMYFCASKNSGRHLYFGPGTRLTVT.

The sample holds a few counts of this clone. The V call is TRBV30, the J call TRBJ1-1; D remains ambiguous. The CDR3 loop spans 13 amino acids. With 0 bases removed from V and 5 bases from J, the gap between germline ends came to 10 bases. Germline-derived CDR1 and CDR2 are GTSNPN and SVGIG (reference sequence). CDR3 sequence (DNA): TGTGCCTGGAGTGTACATGGGCGTACTGAAGCTTTCTTT. It encodes CAWSVHGRTEAFF.

This sequence joins TRBV4-1 and TRBJ2-2; 13 nucleotides agree with TRBD2. J was trimmed by 5 bases and V by 3 bases; bases with no gene match: 6. This CDR3 spans 17 amino acids. Germline V CDR1 and CDR2: MGHRA, YSYEKL. The CDR3 DNA is TGCGCCAGCAGCCACCATACTAGCGGGAGGGCTACCGGGGAGCTGTTTTTT. This gives the protein CASSHHTSGRATGELFF.

The chain is built from TRBV5-1 and TRBJ2-3, with D uncertain. The germline CDR1 and CDR2 sequences are SGHRS and YFSETQ. V was cut by 2 bases and J by 1 base, with 8 bases left in between. The CDR3 has 14 residues. The CDR3 here is CASSFAAGTDTQYF. Here the CDR3 DNA reads TGCGCCAGCAGCTTCGCCGCGGGCACAGATACGCAGTATTTT.

The genes are TRBV28 and TRBJ1-1, with D unclear. Germline loops: CDR1 MDHEN, CDR2 SYDVKM. V was trimmed by 5 bases and J by 0 bases, leaving 10 bases between them. The CDR3 has 14 residues. CDR3 DNA sequence: TGTGCCAGCAGTCGGCCCACTATGAACACTGAAGCTTTCTTT. Amino acids: CASSRPTMNTEAFF.

The V and J genes are TRBV5-4 and TRBJ2-6; 9 nucleotides match TRBD1. V lost 0 bases, J lost 2 bases, and 6 bases stayed unmatched. Looked up from germline, CDR1 is SGHNT and CDR2 is YYREEE (reference sequence). CDR3 length equals 18 residues. CDR3 sequence (DNA): TGTGCCAGCAGCTTGGCCGGACAGGGGACTCCTGGGGCCAACGTCCTGACTTTC. Protein sequence: CASSLAGQGTPGANVLTF.

This chain links TRBV12-2 with TRBJ1-5; the tabulated D call, TRBD1, remains unverified against the DNA. TRBV12-2 is annotated as a pseudogene. The CDR3 spans 18 residues. CDR3 in amino acids: CASRFFGRAIGLNQPQHF. The DNA for the CDR3 is TGTGCAAGTCGCTTCTTTGGCAGGGCGATTGGTTTGAATCAGCCCCAGCATTTT.

This sequence joins TRBV11-2 and TRBJ2-5; 8 bases agree with TRBD1. Germline lookup yields CDR1 SGHAT and CDR2 FQNNGV. Trimming at V came to 4 bases and at J to 5 bases, leaving 6 bases not matched to a gene. CDR3 length: 14 amino acids. The CDR3: CASSSGQGLETQYF. DNA of the CDR3: TGTGCCAGCAGCTCCGGACAGGGATTGGAGACCCAGTACTTC.

The V call is TRBV7-9, the J call TRBJ2-7; 10 bases match TRBD1. The V and J ends lost 3 bases and 2 bases, in that order; junction bases with no gene match: 4. The V gene's germline CDR1 is SEHNR and CDR2 FQNEAQ (reference sequence). The CDR3 has 15 amino acids. CDR3 nucleotide sequence: TGTGCCAGCAGCTTGGGCGGGACAGGGGCCTACGAGCAGTACTTC. It codes for CASSLGGTGAYEQYF.

On this clone: At one boundary the junction diverges from the germline segment, which might be a read error. The V call is TRBV7-9, the J call TRBJ2-2; 11 bases are shared with TRBD2. This CDR3 region has 14 residues. From germline, CDR1 is SEHNR and CDR2 FQNEAQ (reference sequence). CDR3 sequence: CSSSRTSGTGELFF. CDR3 coding DNA: TGTTCCAGCAGTAGGACTAGCGGGACCGGGGAGCTGTTTTTT.

The genes are TRBV28 and TRBJ2-7; D possibly corresponds to TRBD2 (6 bases). The CDR3 runs to 13 residues. Trimming removed 7 bases from V and 4 bases from J, with 14 bases in between. Germline V gene sequence: CDR1 MDHEN, CDR2 SYDVKM. Here the CDR3 DNA reads TGTGCCAGCACCACGGGGGATCAATACGAGCAGTACTTC. As protein: CASTTGDQYEQYF.

The V call is TRBV27, the J call TRBJ2-3, with D possibly TRBD1 on 6 matching bases. V was pared by 5 bases and J by 3 bases, with 15 bases between. CDR1 MNHEY and CDR2 SMNVEV come from the germline V gene (reference sequence). CDR3 length: 15 amino acids. In nucleotides, the CDR3 is TGTGCCAGCAGTCCAGGGGATTGGGTAACAGATACGCAGTATTTT. Residues: CASSPGDWVTDTQYF.

The V and J genes are TRBV6-5 and TRBJ1-2; D is undetermined. Germline V lookup: CDR1 MNHEY, CDR2 SVGAGI. The ends were cut back, 7 bases at V and 5 bases at J, with 14 bases in the middle. The CDR3 consists of 13 residues. CDR3 bases: TGTGCCAGCACCAGCGGCGCGGGGTATGGCTACACCTTC. Residues: CASTSGAGYGYTF.

This chain joins TRBV28 and TRBJ1-3; tentatively, D is TRBD1 (5 bases). The V and J ends lost 5 bases and 7 bases respectively, with 12 bases between them. Germline values: CDR1 MDHEN, CDR2 SYDVKM. The CDR3 length is 13 residues. CDR3 nucleotides: TGTGCCAGCAGTCGGCAGGGTGGGAACACCATATATTTT. Translated: CASSRQGGNTIYF.

The rearrangement joins TRBV27 to TRBJ2-7; TRBD1 might be the D (6 bases). With 2 bases removed from V and 3 bases from J, the gap between germline ends came to 11 bases. The CDR3 consists of 14 residues. The germline V gene has CDR1 MNHEY and CDR2 SMNVEV (reference sequence). CDR3 residues: CASSLTGLLYEQYF. CDR3 sequence (DNA): TGTGCCAGCAGTTTAACAGGGTTACTCTACGAGCAGTACTTC.

The chain has TRBV4-3 and TRBJ2-7, with D maybe TRBD2 (7 bases). The V gene lost 3 bases and the J gene lost 10 bases, with 19 bases spanning the gap. The CDR3 loop spans 14 amino acids. The V gene's germline CDR1 is LGHNA and CDR2 YSLEER. The CDR3 region has the DNA TGCGCCAGCAGCCAGGGGCGGGGGACATACACTCAGTACTTC. It yields the protein CASSQGRGTYTQYF.

This clone was counted once. One end of the junction fails to match germline, which may point to a read error. The rearrangement uses TRBV7-9 and TRBJ1-1; 7 bases are a match to TRBD1. Per the germline V gene, CDR1 is SEHNR and CDR2 is FQNEAQ (reference sequence). This CDR3 region has 14 residues. The CDR3 DNA is TGTTCCAGCAGCTTCGGACAGGTGAACACTGAAGCTTTCTTT. Translated: CSSSFGQVNTEAFF.